A selection of T cell receptor beta chains follows, all from one sample in a study of post-analysis software for immune sequencing data. TCRdb ran MiXCR on the PCR reads and lists one entry per CDR3 protein. The repertoire consists of around 500,000 distinct CDR3 sequences, with roughly 34% occurring once and the leading ten covering less than 6%. The sequencing sample was made of blood. Every receptor here comes from a girl aged 2-17 years with multiple sclerosis. CDR3s include the opening cysteine and the closing phenylalanine or tryptophan. The order of the fields is clone size, D gene, CDR3 length, J gene, V gene, CDR3 DNA, CDR3 protein. The D gene is left open where the match is weak. Clone size is given for some rows only: seen once, a few or many times, or a class if the clone is expanded.

abundance: .; d_gene: .; len: 13; j_gene: TRBJ2-1; v_gene: TRBV7-2; CDR3nt: TGTGCCAGCAGCCCGGACAATACCAATGAGCAGTTCTTC; CDR3aa: CASSPDNTNEQFF
abundance: .; d_gene: .; len: 13; j_gene: TRBJ1-2; v_gene: TRBV10-3; CDR3nt: TGTGCCATCAGTACAGGGAATAACTATGGCTACACCTTC; CDR3aa: CAISTGNNYGYTF
abundance: .; d_gene: .; len: 14; j_gene: TRBJ1-4; v_gene: TRBV4-1; CDR3nt: TGCGCCAGCAGCCAAGACCCTACAGGGTACGAACTGTTTTTT; CDR3aa: CASSQDPTGYELFF
abundance: .; d_gene: TRBD2; len: 15; j_gene: TRBJ2-7; v_gene: TRBV7-2; CDR3nt: TGTGCCAGCAGCTTCGCGACTAGCGGGGGTGACGAGCAGTACTTC; CDR3aa: CASSFATSGGDEQYF
abundance: many; d_gene: TRBD1; len: 14; j_gene: TRBJ1-6; v_gene: TRBV5-1; CDR3nt: TGCGCCAGCAGCTTGGACAGGGGAAGATCACCCCTCCACTTT; CDR3aa: CASSLDRGRSPLHF
abundance: few; d_gene: .; len: 15; j_gene: TRBJ2-5; v_gene: TRBV20-1; CDR3nt: TGCAGTGCTAGACAATATGGGAATCCGAGACAGACCCAGTACTTC; CDR3aa: CSARQYGNPRQTQYF
abundance: few; d_gene: .; len: 13; j_gene: TRBJ2-3; v_gene: TRBV6-5; CDR3nt: TGTGCCAGCAGTCGAAATCGGGGTGGAACGCAGTATTTT; CDR3aa: CASSRNRGGTQYF
abundance: few; d_gene: TRBD2; len: 14; j_gene: TRBJ2-7; v_gene: TRBV28; CDR3nt: TGTGCCAGCAGGACCCTTAGCGGGTCCTACGAGCAGTACTTC; CDR3aa: CASRTLSGSYEQYF
abundance: .; d_gene: .; len: 12; j_gene: TRBJ2-5; v_gene: TRBV11-3; CDR3nt: TGTGCCAGCAGCTCCCATCCTTTTGAGCAGTACTTC; CDR3aa: CASSSHPFEQYF
abundance: few; d_gene: .; len: 14; j_gene: TRBJ2-2; v_gene: TRBV5-1; CDR3nt: TGCGCCAGCAGTTTGAACAGCAATACGGGGGAGCTGTTTTTT; CDR3aa: CASSLNSNTGELFF
abundance: .; d_gene: .; len: 14; j_gene: TRBJ1-3; v_gene: TRBV9; CDR3nt: TGTGCCAGCGGGGCAGGACTCTCTGGAAACACCATATATTTT; CDR3aa: CASGAGLSGNTIYF
abundance: .; d_gene: .; len: 13; j_gene: TRBJ1-2; v_gene: TRBV6-5; CDR3nt: TGTGCCAGCAGTGGGGGAGCTCTCAAAGGCTACACCTTC; CDR3aa: CASSGGALKGYTF
abundance: few; d_gene: .; len: 14; j_gene: TRBJ1-2; v_gene: TRBV5-1; CDR3nt: TGCGCCAGCAGCCCCCACCGAGGGGACTATGGCTACACCTTC; CDR3aa: CASSPHRGDYGYTF
abundance: few; d_gene: TRBD1; len: 16; j_gene: TRBJ2-5; v_gene: TRBV5-5; CDR3nt: TGTGCCAGCACCGGATGGGGGACAGGGCCACAAGAGACCCAGTACTTC; CDR3aa: CASTGWGTGPQETQYF
abundance: .; d_gene: TRBD2; len: 15; j_gene: TRBJ2-3; v_gene: TRBV15; CDR3nt: TGTGTCACCAGCCTTGCAGCGGGGGGGGCAGATACGCAGTATTTT; CDR3aa: CVTSLAAGGADTQYF
abundance: .; d_gene: .; len: 16; j_gene: TRBJ2-5; v_gene: TRBV3-1; CDR3nt: TGTGCCAGCAGCCCCCCGGGTAGCGGCGGTCGGGAGACCCAGTACTTC; CDR3aa: CASSPPGSGGRETQYF
abundance: many; d_gene: TRBD2; len: 18; j_gene: TRBJ2-1; v_gene: TRBV4-1; CDR3nt: TGCGCCAGCAGCCGACCCCAGACCCTAGCGGGGGGGCACGACGAGCAGTTCTTC; CDR3aa: CASSRPQTLAGGHDEQFF
abundance: .; d_gene: .; len: 17; j_gene: TRBJ1-6; v_gene: TRBV11-2; CDR3nt: TGTGCCAGCAGCTTTCCCCCGGGGCCGTATAAAAATTCACCCCTCCACTTT; CDR3aa: CASSFPPGPYKNSPLHF
abundance: many; d_gene: .; len: 14; j_gene: TRBJ1-2; v_gene: TRBV15; CDR3nt: TGTGCCACCAGCAGAGAAGGTGGGGGCGCGGGCTACACCTTC; CDR3aa: CATSREGGGAGYTF
abundance: .; d_gene: .; len: 15; j_gene: TRBJ1-5; v_gene: TRBV3-1; CDR3nt: TGTGCCAGCAGCGCACAGGGAAACAGCAATCAGCCCCAGCATTTT; CDR3aa: CASSAQGNSNQPQHF
abundance: few; d_gene: .; len: 14; j_gene: TRBJ2-3; v_gene: TRBV7-9; CDR3nt: TGTGCCAGCAGCTTAGCGGGGGCCACAGATACGCAGTATTTT; CDR3aa: CASSLAGATDTQYF
abundance: .; d_gene: .; len: 13; j_gene: TRBJ2-1; v_gene: TRBV18; CDR3nt: TGTGCCAGCTCCCCCGTCCAAAGCGATGAGCAGTTCTTC; CDR3aa: CASSPVQSDEQFF
abundance: .; d_gene: TRBD1; len: 13; j_gene: TRBJ2-3; v_gene: TRBV9; CDR3nt: TGTGCCAGCAGCGACCTACAGGGGAATACGCAGTATTTT; CDR3aa: CASSDLQGNTQYF
abundance: few; d_gene: .; len: 15; j_gene: TRBJ1-2; v_gene: TRBV20-1; CDR3nt: TGCAGTGCTAGAGAGAGAACAGAGCGGCTCTATGGCTACACCTTC; CDR3aa: CSARERTERLYGYTF
abundance: .; d_gene: TRBD2; len: 20; j_gene: TRBJ2-1; v_gene: TRBV4-2; CDR3nt: TGTGCCAGCAGCCATCAACCGGGACTAGCGGGGGGGCAGGGTTCGAATGAGCAGTTCTTC; CDR3aa: CASSHQPGLAGGQGSNEQFF
abundance: .; d_gene: .; len: 18; j_gene: TRBJ2-3; v_gene: TRBV7-2; CDR3nt: TGTGCCAGCAGCTTAGTGCCTCTACGGCGGCCTGGCACAGATACGCAGTATTTT; CDR3aa: CASSLVPLRRPGTDTQYF
abundance: few; d_gene: .; len: 13; j_gene: TRBJ2-7; v_gene: TRBV3-1; CDR3nt: TGTGCCAGCAGCCAGACAATCTCCTACGAGCAGTACTTC; CDR3aa: CASSQTISYEQYF
abundance: .; d_gene: .; len: 14; j_gene: TRBJ1-5; v_gene: TRBV19; CDR3nt: TGTGCCAGTAGCCAAGGCAGGGGAACTCAGCCCCAGCATTTT; CDR3aa: CASSQGRGTQPQHF
abundance: few; d_gene: .; len: 14; j_gene: TRBJ1-1; v_gene: TRBV20-1; CDR3nt: TGCAGTGCGCTCCGACAGTCTTTGAACACTGAAGCTTTCTTT; CDR3aa: CSALRQSLNTEAFF
abundance: .; d_gene: .; len: 13; j_gene: TRBJ2-5; v_gene: TRBV25-1; CDR3nt: TGTGCCAGCAGTCGACAGGAGAAAGAGACCCAGTACTTC; CDR3aa: CASSRQEKETQYF
abundance: .; d_gene: TRBD2; len: 17; j_gene: TRBJ2-1; v_gene: TRBV10-3; CDR3nt: TGTGCCATCAGTGATCGCCCCGGGCGGGGGACCTACAATGAGCAGTTCTTC; CDR3aa: CAISDRPGRGTYNEQFF
abundance: .; d_gene: .; len: 12; j_gene: TRBJ1-1; v_gene: TRBV6-1; CDR3nt: TGTGCCAGCAGTGAAGCGGGGGGGAGAGCTTTCTTT; CDR3aa: CASSEAGGRAFF
abundance: .; d_gene: .; len: 12; j_gene: TRBJ1-2; v_gene: TRBV29-1; CDR3nt: TGCAGCGTCTTAGCAGGGAACTATGGCTACACCTTC; CDR3aa: CSVLAGNYGYTF
abundance: .; d_gene: .; len: 14; j_gene: TRBJ1-2; v_gene: TRBV3-1; CDR3nt: TGTGCCAGCAGCCAAGGAGGACAGCACTATGGCTACACCTTC; CDR3aa: CASSQGGQHYGYTF
abundance: .; d_gene: .; len: 14; j_gene: TRBJ1-2; v_gene: TRBV5-1; CDR3nt: TGCGCCAGCAGCCCGCCCGTTGGGTCTGATTGCTACACCTTC; CDR3aa: CASSPPVGSDCYTF
abundance: .; d_gene: .; len: 18; j_gene: TRBJ2-3; v_gene: TRBV5-6; CDR3nt: TGTGCCAGCAGCTTGGTGGGGGGTGTCTCCACGAGCACAGATACGCAGTATTTT; CDR3aa: CASSLVGGVSTSTDTQYF
abundance: .; d_gene: TRBD1; len: 14; j_gene: TRBJ2-5; v_gene: TRBV5-1; CDR3nt: TGCGCCACCAATCCCGACAGGGGCGGGGAGACCCAGTACTTC; CDR3aa: CATNPDRGGETQYF
abundance: few; d_gene: .; len: 14; j_gene: TRBJ2-5; v_gene: TRBV3-1; CDR3nt: TGTGCCAGCAGCCAAGATCGGATGGGTCGAGCCCAGTACTTC; CDR3aa: CASSQDRMGRAQYF
abundance: .; d_gene: TRBD2; len: 15; j_gene: TRBJ2-7; v_gene: TRBV7-8; CDR3nt: TGTGCCAGCAGCTTAGCGGGAAGACTAGCTCATGAGCAGTACTTC; CDR3aa: CASSLAGRLAHEQYF
abundance: few; d_gene: .; len: 12; j_gene: TRBJ1-2; v_gene: TRBV10-3; CDR3nt: TGTGCCACCAGCCTCGACAGCTATGGCTACACCTTC; CDR3aa: CATSLDSYGYTF
abundance: few; d_gene: TRBD1; len: 12; j_gene: TRBJ1-1; v_gene: TRBV5-6; CDR3nt: TGTGCCAGCAGTCGACAGGGCGGCATGGCTTTCTTT; CDR3aa: CASSRQGGMAFF
abundance: .; d_gene: TRBD1; len: 16; j_gene: TRBJ1-6; v_gene: TRBV4-1; CDR3nt: TGCGCCAGCAGCCTTCAGGGGGGAAGCTATAATTCACCCCTCCACTTT; CDR3aa: CASSLQGGSYNSPLHF
abundance: .; d_gene: TRBD1; len: 15; j_gene: TRBJ1-2; v_gene: TRBV7-2; CDR3nt: TGTGCCAGCAGCGTCGGACAGGGATCCCTCTATGGCTACACCTTC; CDR3aa: CASSVGQGSLYGYTF
abundance: .; d_gene: .; len: 13; j_gene: TRBJ2-7; v_gene: TRBV12-3/TRBV12-4; CDR3nt: TGTGCCTGCAGTTTGAGGGGGGGCAGAGAGCAGTACTTC; CDR3aa: CACSLRGGREQYF
abundance: .; d_gene: TRBD2; len: 16; j_gene: TRBJ2-3; v_gene: TRBV7-2; CDR3nt: TGTGCCAGCAGCTTAGATCTAGCGGGGGGATCAGATACGCAGTATTTT; CDR3aa: CASSLDLAGGSDTQYF
abundance: few; d_gene: .; len: 13; j_gene: TRBJ2-4; v_gene: TRBV20-1; CDR3nt: TGCAGTGCTAGAGATAAGGTCAGAAACATTCAGTACTTC; CDR3aa: CSARDKVRNIQYF
abundance: few; d_gene: .; len: 13; j_gene: TRBJ1-5; v_gene: TRBV20-1; CDR3nt: TGCAGTGCTAGGGACGGAAGCGATCAGCCCCAGCATTTT; CDR3aa: CSARDGSDQPQHF
abundance: .; d_gene: TRBD2; len: 15; j_gene: TRBJ2-4; v_gene: TRBV2; CDR3nt: TGTGCCAGCAACGGGGGGCTAGCGGGTTCGGATGAGCAGTACTTC; CDR3aa: CASNGGLAGSDEQYF
abundance: few; d_gene: .; len: 12; j_gene: TRBJ1-2; v_gene: TRBV20-1; CDR3nt: TGCAGTGCTAACGATTACAAGTATGGCTACACCTTC; CDR3aa: CSANDYKYGYTF
abundance: few; d_gene: .; len: 14; j_gene: TRBJ1-5; v_gene: TRBV5-5; CDR3nt: TGTGCCAGCAGCTTTGCGGCAGGGGATCAGCCCCAGCATTTT; CDR3aa: CASSFAAGDQPQHF
abundance: few; d_gene: .; len: 18; j_gene: TRBJ2-7; v_gene: TRBV21-1; CDR3nt: TGTGCCAACAGCAAGAGGGAGAGGGTAGCGGGGTGCCTTTACGAGCAGTACTTC; CDR3aa: CANSKRERVAGCLYEQYF
abundance: few; d_gene: .; len: 13; j_gene: TRBJ1-1; v_gene: TRBV5-1; CDR3nt: TGCGCCAGCAGCCCGAACCGGAAAACTGAAGCTTTCTTT; CDR3aa: CASSPNRKTEAFF
abundance: once; d_gene: TRBD1; len: 16; j_gene: TRBJ2-3; v_gene: TRBV6-5; CDR3nt: TGTGCCAGCAGCCACGGACAGGGACGGCCGTTGGATACGCAGTATTTT; CDR3aa: CASSHGQGRPLDTQYF
abundance: .; d_gene: .; len: 12; j_gene: TRBJ1-1; v_gene: TRBV5-1; CDR3nt: TGCGCCAGCAGGGCAGGGAACACTGAAGCTTTCTTT; CDR3aa: CASRAGNTEAFF